This entry lists 14 T cell receptor beta chains sequenced from one sample in a study of blood T cell repertoires in COVID-19. TCRdb's table, derived via immunoSEQ multiplex PCR, lists solely in-frame clones and lacks some. The profile shows almost 250,000 clones, roughly nine tenths of them singletons. The sequencing sample was made of peripheral blood. All receptors come from a woman aged 60-75 years who had recovered from COVID-19.

V is TRBV9 and J is TRBJ2-5, with 10 nucleotides matching TRBD1. Germline V gene sequence: CDR1 SGDLS, CDR2 YYNGEE. The CDR3 is 15 residues long. The V and J ends lost 0 bases and 4 bases, in that order; junction bases with no gene match: 3. The CDR3, as DNA: TGTGCCAGCAGCGTAGGACAGGGGGCTCGAGAGACCCAGTACTTC. This sequence encodes CASSVGQGARETQYF.

V usage is TRBV7-2 and J usage is TRBJ1-1, with D tentatively TRBD1 (6 bases). Germline loops: CDR1 SGHTA, CDR2 FQGNSA. Trimming removed 8 bases from V and 3 bases from J, with 16 bases in between. The CDR3 has 14 amino acids. CDR3 residues: CASVRGGPDTEAFF. The CDR3 DNA follows: TGTGCCAGCGTACGGGGGGGGCCGGACACTGAAGCTTTCTTT.

This chain links TRBV19 with TRBJ1-2; 8 positions match TRBD1. Germline lookup yields CDR1 LNHDA and CDR2 SQIVND (reference sequence). V dropped 5 bases and J dropped 1; count of bases not matched to a gene: 9. The CDR3 totals 16 residues. The CDR3 spells CASSDFTGQDNYGYTF. In DNA form, the CDR3 reads TGTGCCAGTAGTGATTTTACGGGACAGGATAACTATGGCTACACCTTC.

In its sample, this clone was seen a few times. This chain's CDR3 is CATSEPARDAYNEQFF. CDR3 nucleotides: TGTGCCACCAGTGAGCCTGCTAGAGATGCTTACAATGAGCAGTTCTTC. V usage is TRBV24-1 and J usage is TRBJ2-1; no firm D call. V was pared by 4 bases and J by 4 bases, with 16 bases between. The germline CDR1 and CDR2 sequences are KGHDR and SFDVKD. This CDR3 has 16 residues.

The gene calls are TRBV5-1 and TRBJ1-2, with TRBD1 identical over 7 bases. CDR1 is SGHRS, CDR2 YFSETQ, per germline. The CDR3 has 15 amino acids. V shed 4 bases and J 8 bases; nucleotides not matched to a gene: 14. CDR3 bases: TGCGCCAGCAGCGGGGCCGGGACAGTAGGAGGCGGCTACACCTTC. Residues: CASSGAGTVGGGYTF. Full variable domain (rest looked up from reference TRBV5-1 and TRBJ1-2): KAGVTQTPRYLIKTRGQQVTLSCSPISGHRSVSWYQQTPGQGLQFLFEYFSETQRNKGNFPGRFSGRQFSNSRSEMNVSTLELGDSALYLCASSGAGTVGGGYTFGSGTRLTVV.

The chain has TRBV7-9 and TRBJ2-7; 9 positions agree with TRBD2. The CDR3 is made up of 14 amino acids. Losses at the gene ends were 4 bases for V and 3 bases for J; bases not matched to a gene: 4. Germline loops: CDR1 SEHNR, CDR2 FQNEAQ (reference sequence). As DNA, the CDR3 is TGTGCCAGCAGCTCCCAGCGGGAGGTCTACGAGCAGTACTTC. Protein sequence: CASSSQREVYEQYF.

The CDR3 nucleotides are TGTGCCAGCAGCTTAAATAGCGTTTCTGGGGCCAACGTCCTGACTTTC. Translation: CASSLNSVSGANVLTF. This chain uses TRBV7-2 with TRBJ2-6; D may be TRBD2 (5 bases). Trimming took off 2 bases at V and 1 base at J, with 9 bases between the two ends. Germline V gene data show CDR1 as SGHTA and CDR2 as FQGNSA. The CDR3 extends over 16 amino acids.

The chain is built from TRBV5-4 and TRBJ2-2; D gene ambiguous. Trimming pared 4 bases from V and 4 bases from J, leaving 8 bases between. CDR1 SGHNT and CDR2 YYREEE come from the germline V gene (reference sequence). The CDR3 runs to 13 residues. CDR3 sequence: CASSREVTGELFF. The CDR3 DNA sequence: TGTGCCAGCAGCCGCGAGGTCACCGGGGAGCTGTTTTTT. Together with reference TRBV5-4 and TRBJ2-2, the CDR3 gives the full variable domain: ETGVTQSPTHLIKTRGQQVTLRCSSQSGHNTVSWYQQALGQGPQFIFQYYREEENGRGNFPPRFSGLQFPNYSSELNVNALELDDSALYLCASSREVTGELFFGEGSRLTVL.

The CDR3 region has the DNA TGCGCCAGCAGCTTGGGGGGGACAGACCCTGGCCAGCCCCAGCATTTT. Amino acids: CASSLGGTDPGQPQHF. The V call is TRBV5-1, the J call TRBJ1-5; 7 bases are shared with TRBD1. Germline CDR1 reads SGHRS; CDR2 reads YFSETQ. The junction had 10 bases not matched to a gene; V was cut back by 0 bases and J by 7 bases. This CDR3 comprises 16 residues.

The J gene is TRBJ2-5, the V gene TRBV15; D is unclear. The CDR3 contains 13 residues. Looked up from germline, CDR1 is LNHNV and CDR2 is YYDKDF (reference sequence). Trimming took 5 bases from V and 2 from J, leaving 9 bases between them. In DNA form, the CDR3 reads TGTGCCACCAGCGGCGGATATCAAGAGACCCAGTACTTC. Its protein product is CATSGGYQETQYF.

This clone was seen a few times. This chain uses TRBV5-8 with TRBJ1-6, with TRBD1 as a possible D gene (5 bases). CDR1 and CDR2 from the germline V gene are SGHTS and YDEGEE. Trimming shortened V by 0 bases and J by 10 bases, and 11 bases separated the two germline ends. The CDR3 has 14 residues. CDR3 in amino acids: CASSLEGKWSPLHF. The CDR3 DNA is TGTGCCAGCAGCTTGGAGGGGAAATGGTCACCCCTCCACTTT.

CDR3 amino acids: CASSIAAGGWTEAFF. CDR3 DNA sequence: TGTGCCAGTAGTATAGCGGCAGGGGGATGGACTGAAGCTTTCTTT. The chain joins TRBV19 to TRBJ1-1; 7 nucleotides line up with TRBD1. Trimming removed 1 base from V and 5 bases from J; junction bases left unmatched: 7. The CDR3 runs to 15 residues. Looked up from germline, CDR1 is LNHDA and CDR2 is SQIVND (reference sequence).

Of note for this clone: At one boundary the junction diverges from the germline segment, which might be a read error. The chain employs TRBV19 and TRBJ1-2; perhaps TRBD1 as D (5 bases). The CDR3 totals 13 residues. CDR1 and CDR2 from the germline V gene are LNHDA and SQIVND (reference sequence). CDR3 nucleotides: TGTGCCAGTAGTATGCGGGACGCCCATGGTTACACCTTC. Protein sequence: CASSMRDAHGYTF.

This clone was counted a single time. This chain links TRBV5-4 with TRBJ2-1, with TRBD2 matching 9 bases. Germline loops: CDR1 SGHNT, CDR2 YYREEE (reference sequence). This CDR3 has 17 amino acids. V gave up 7 bases and J gave up 3 bases; unmatched junction bases: 14. The CDR3 region is CASDPGGGGAGYNEQFF. DNA of the CDR3: TGTGCCAGCGACCCTGGGGGCGGGGGGGCTGGCTACAATGAGCAGTTCTTC.